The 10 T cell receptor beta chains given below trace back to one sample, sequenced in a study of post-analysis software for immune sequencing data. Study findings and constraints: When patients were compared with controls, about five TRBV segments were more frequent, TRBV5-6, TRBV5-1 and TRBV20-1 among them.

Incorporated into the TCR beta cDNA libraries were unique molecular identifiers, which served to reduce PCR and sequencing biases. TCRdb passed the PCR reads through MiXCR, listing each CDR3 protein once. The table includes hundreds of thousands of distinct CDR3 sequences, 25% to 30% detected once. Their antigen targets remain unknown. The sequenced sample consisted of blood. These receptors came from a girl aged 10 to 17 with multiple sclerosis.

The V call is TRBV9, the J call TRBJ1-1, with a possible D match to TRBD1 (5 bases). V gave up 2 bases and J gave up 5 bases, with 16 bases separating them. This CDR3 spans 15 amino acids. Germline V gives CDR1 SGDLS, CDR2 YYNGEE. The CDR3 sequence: CASSVRGPKATEAFF. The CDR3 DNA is TGTGCCAGCAGCGTCCGGGGCCCCAAGGCGACTGAAGCTTTCTTT. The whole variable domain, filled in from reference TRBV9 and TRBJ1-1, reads DSGVTQTPKHLITATGQRVTLRCSPRSGDLSVYWYQQSLDQGLQFLIQYYNGEERAKGNILERFSAQQFPDLHSELNLSSLELGDSALYFCASSVRGPKATEAFFGQGTRLTVV.

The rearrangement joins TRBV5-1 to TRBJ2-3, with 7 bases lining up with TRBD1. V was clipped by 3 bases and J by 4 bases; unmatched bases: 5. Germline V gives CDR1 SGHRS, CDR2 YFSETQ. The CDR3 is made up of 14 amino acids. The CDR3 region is CASSCADRADTQYF. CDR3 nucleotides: TGCGCCAGCAGCTGCGCTGACAGGGCAGATACGCAGTATTTT.

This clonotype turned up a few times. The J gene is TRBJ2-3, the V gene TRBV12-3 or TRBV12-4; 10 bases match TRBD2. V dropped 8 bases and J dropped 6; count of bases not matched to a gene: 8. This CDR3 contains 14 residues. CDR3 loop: CASGRSGGFDTQYF. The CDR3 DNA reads TGTGCCAGCGGCCGTAGCGGGGGGTTTGATACGCAGTATTTT.

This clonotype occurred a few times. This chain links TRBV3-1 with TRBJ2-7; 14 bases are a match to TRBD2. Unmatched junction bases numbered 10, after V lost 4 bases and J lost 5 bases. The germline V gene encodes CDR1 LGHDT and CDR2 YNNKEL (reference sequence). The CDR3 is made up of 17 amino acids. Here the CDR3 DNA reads TGTGCCAGCAGCCGGGGAACGGGACTAGCGGGAGTCCACGAGCAGTACTTC. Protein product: CASSRGTGLAGVHEQYF.

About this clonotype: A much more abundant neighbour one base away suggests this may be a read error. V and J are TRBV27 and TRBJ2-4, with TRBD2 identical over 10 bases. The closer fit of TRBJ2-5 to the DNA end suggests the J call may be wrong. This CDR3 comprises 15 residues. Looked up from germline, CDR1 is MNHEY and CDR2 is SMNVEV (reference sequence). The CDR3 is CASSTLAGVRETQYF. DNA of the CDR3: TGTGCCAGCAGTACGCTAGCGGGAGTTCGAGAGACCCAGTACTTC.

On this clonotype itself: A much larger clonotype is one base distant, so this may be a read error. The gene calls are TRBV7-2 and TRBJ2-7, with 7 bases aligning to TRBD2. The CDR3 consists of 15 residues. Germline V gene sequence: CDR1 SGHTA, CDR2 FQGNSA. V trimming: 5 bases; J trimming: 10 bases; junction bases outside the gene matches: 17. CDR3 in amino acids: CASSHQRDGGHAQYF. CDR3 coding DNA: TGTGCCAGCAGCCACCAGCGGGACGGAGGCCACGCCCAGTACTTC.

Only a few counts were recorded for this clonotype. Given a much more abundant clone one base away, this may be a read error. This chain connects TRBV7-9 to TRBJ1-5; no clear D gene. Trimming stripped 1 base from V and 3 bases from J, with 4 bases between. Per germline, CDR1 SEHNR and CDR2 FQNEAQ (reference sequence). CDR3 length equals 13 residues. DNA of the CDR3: TGTGCCAGCAGCTTAGATACCAATCAGCCCCAGCATTTT. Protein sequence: CASSLDTNQPQHF.

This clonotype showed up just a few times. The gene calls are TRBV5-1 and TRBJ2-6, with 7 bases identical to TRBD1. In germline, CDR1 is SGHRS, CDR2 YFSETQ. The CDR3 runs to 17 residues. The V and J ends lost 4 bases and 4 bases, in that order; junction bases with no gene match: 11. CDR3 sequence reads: CASSREVQGSGANVLTF. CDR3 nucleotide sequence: TGCGCCAGCAGCCGTGAAGTACAGGGGTCCGGGGCCAACGTCCTGACTTTC.

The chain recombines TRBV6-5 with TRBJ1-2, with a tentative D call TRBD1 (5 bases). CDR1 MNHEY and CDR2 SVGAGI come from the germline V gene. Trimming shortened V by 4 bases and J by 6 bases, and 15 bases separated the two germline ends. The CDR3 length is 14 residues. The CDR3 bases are TGTGCCAGCAGTTTCCCCGGGGGGAAAGATGGCTACACCTTC. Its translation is CASSFPGGKDGYTF.

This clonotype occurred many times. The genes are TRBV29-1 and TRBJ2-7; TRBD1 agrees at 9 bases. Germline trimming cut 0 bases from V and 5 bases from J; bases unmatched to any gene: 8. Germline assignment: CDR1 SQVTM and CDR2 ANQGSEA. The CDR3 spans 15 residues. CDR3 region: CSVEESGQGFDEQYF. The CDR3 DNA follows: TGCAGCGTTGAAGAGTCGGGACAGGGTTTCGACGAGCAGTACTTC.